These 3 T cell receptor beta chains were all obtained from the same sample, sequenced in a study of blood T cell repertoires in COVID-19. Produced via immunoSEQ multiplex PCR; TCRdb's table is partial and in-frame only. The sample lists more than 150,000 clones, approximately 86% occurring once. The sequencing sample was made of peripheral blood. Receptors were obtained from a man in his 70s with active or convalescent COVID-19.

The rearrangement uses TRBV18 and TRBJ1-6; 9 nucleotides line up with TRBD1. The V and J ends lost 2 bases and 8 bases, in that order; junction bases with no gene match: 10. CDR3 size: 17 residues. Looked up from germline, CDR1 is KGHSH and CDR2 is LQKENI. The CDR3 nucleotides read TGTGCCAGCTCACCATTCCCACAGACAGGGGGAGATTCACCCCTCCACTTT. Translated: CASSPFPQTGGDSPLHF.

The J gene is TRBJ2-2, the V gene TRBV10-3; 10 nucleotides agree with TRBD2. The CDR3 is 16 amino acids. V was pared by 6 bases and J by 0 bases, with 4 bases of the junction left unmatched. Germline CDR1 ENHRY, CDR2 SYGVKD. In nucleotides, the CDR3 is TGTGCCATCAGCTCAGCGGGGGGGCCGAACACCGGGGAGCTGTTTTTT. This translates into CAISSAGGPNTGELFF.

This chain links TRBV6-5 with TRBJ2-7; 11 bases match TRBD1. With 6 bases clipped from V and 4 bases from J, the junction kept 5 bases outside the gene matches. Germline V lookup: CDR1 MNHEY, CDR2 SVGAGI. The CDR3 spans 14 residues. For the CDR3, the DNA is TGTGCCAGCAGCGCAAGGGACAGGGGGTACGAGCAGTACTTC. This translates into CASSARDRGYEQYF.